This T cell receptor beta chain was identified during a study of blood T cell repertoires in COVID-19. Study at large: The samples span acute and convalescent COVID-19 from the United States, Italy and Spain. PBMCs, B-cell-depleted T cells, or T cells were the source of the cDNA or gDNA that made up the material.

This CDR3 contains 14 residues. V shed 0 bases, J shed 3 bases, and the junction held 0 bases outside the gene matches. Looked up from germline, CDR1 is SGHNT and CDR2 is YYREEE (reference sequence). This clone has only one observation. The table came from immunoSEQ multiplex PCR; TCRdb's copy has only in-frame clones and leaves some out. The data hold roughly 150,000 clones, with roughly 90% observed a single time. The chain links TRBV5-4 to TRBJ2-5, with TRBD2 matching over 9 bases. Sample: peripheral blood. The receptor comes from a man aged 55 to 70 with acute or convalescent COVID-19. The CDR3 DNA reads TGTGCCAGCAGCTTGGGCGGGGGGGAAGAGACCCAGTACTTC. Encoded protein: CASSLGGGEETQYF.